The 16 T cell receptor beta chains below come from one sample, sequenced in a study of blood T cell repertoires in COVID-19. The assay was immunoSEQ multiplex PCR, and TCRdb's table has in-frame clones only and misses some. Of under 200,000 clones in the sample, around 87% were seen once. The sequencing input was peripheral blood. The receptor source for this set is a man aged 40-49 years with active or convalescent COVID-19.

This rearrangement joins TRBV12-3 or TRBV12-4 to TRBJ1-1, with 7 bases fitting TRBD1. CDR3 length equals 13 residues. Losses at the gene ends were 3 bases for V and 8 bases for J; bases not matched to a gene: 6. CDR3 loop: CASSFPTGPEAFF. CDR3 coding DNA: TGTGCCAGCAGTTTTCCGACAGGGCCCGAAGCTTTCTTT.

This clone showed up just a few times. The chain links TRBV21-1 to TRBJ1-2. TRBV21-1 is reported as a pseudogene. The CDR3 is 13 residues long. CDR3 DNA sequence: TGTGCCAGCAGCAAAGTAGCCAACTATGGCTACACCTTC. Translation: CASSKVANYGYTF.

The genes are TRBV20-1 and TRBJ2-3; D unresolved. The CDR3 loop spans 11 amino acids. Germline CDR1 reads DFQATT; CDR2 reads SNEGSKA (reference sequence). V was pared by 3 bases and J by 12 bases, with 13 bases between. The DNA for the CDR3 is TGCAGTGCTAGTAACGCCTCCAGTCAGTATTTT. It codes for CSASNASSQYF.

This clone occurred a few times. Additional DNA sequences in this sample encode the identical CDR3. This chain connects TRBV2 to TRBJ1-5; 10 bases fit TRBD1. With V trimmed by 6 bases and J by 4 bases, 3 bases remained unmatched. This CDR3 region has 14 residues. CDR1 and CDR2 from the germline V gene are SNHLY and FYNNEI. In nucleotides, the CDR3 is TGTGCCAGCAGCGTGGACAGGGGGAATCAGCCCCAGCATTTT. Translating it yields CASSVDRGNQPQHF.

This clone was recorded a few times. CDR3 sequence: CSVEPPGGGAFF. In DNA, the CDR3 is TGCAGCGTTGAACCCCCCGGCGGGGGAGCTTTCTTT. The genes are TRBV29-1 and TRBJ1-1; tentatively, D is TRBD1 (5 bases). V was shortened by 2 bases and J by 10 bases, with 14 bases between the two germline ends. This CDR3 has 12 residues. The germline CDR1 and CDR2 sequences are SQVTM and ANQGSEA.

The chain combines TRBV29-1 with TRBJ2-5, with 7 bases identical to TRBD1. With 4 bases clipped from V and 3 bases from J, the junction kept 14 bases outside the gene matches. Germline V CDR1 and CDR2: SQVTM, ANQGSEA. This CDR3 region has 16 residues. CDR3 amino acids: CSVAGDPGTAKETQYF. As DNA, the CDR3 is TGCAGCGTTGCTGGAGACCCCGGGACAGCTAAAGAGACCCAGTACTTC.

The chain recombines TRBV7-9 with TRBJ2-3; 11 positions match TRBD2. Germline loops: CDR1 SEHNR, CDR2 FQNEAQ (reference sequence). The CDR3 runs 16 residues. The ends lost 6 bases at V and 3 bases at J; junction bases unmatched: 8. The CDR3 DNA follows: TGTGCCAGCAGTCGCACTAGCGGGGGAGGGACAGATACGCAGTATTTT. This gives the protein CASSRTSGGGTDTQYF. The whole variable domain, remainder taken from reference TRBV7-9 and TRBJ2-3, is DTGVSQNPRHKITKRGQNVTFRCDPISEHNRLYWYRQTLGQGPEFLTYFQNEAQLEKSRLLSDRFSAERPKGSFSTLEIQRTEQGDSAMYLCASSRTSGGGTDTQYFGPGTRLTVL.

The CDR3, as DNA: TGTGCCAGCAGCCAAGACAGGGGGAGGAGTGAAGCTTTCTTT. Translated, it gives CASSQDRGRSEAFF. This sequence joins TRBV3-1 (or the pseudogene TRBV3-2) and TRBJ1-1; 7 bases match TRBD1. Germline V gives CDR1 LGHDT, CDR2 YNNKEL (reference sequence). The V segment lost 0 bases and the J segment 7 bases; nucleotides outside the gene matches: 5. The CDR3 length is 14 residues.

CDR3 in DNA: TGTGCGTCTGGCCCCGCTTTCAAAGAAGCTTTCTTT. It translates to CASGPAFKEAFF. This sequence joins TRBV27 and TRBJ1-1; D remains unclear. In germline, CDR1 is MNHEY, CDR2 SMNVEV (reference sequence). This CDR3 contains 12 residues.

CDR3 coding DNA: TGTGCCAGCAGCTTAGCCGCAGGCCTACCTGACCAAGAGACCCAGTACTTC. It codes for CASSLAAGLPDQETQYF. The chain carries TRBV7-9 and TRBJ2-5; D unresolved. Germline V CDR1 and CDR2: SEHNR, FQNEAQ (reference sequence). Trimming left V 0 bases short and J 0 bases short, with 14 bases between. There are 17 residues in the CDR3.

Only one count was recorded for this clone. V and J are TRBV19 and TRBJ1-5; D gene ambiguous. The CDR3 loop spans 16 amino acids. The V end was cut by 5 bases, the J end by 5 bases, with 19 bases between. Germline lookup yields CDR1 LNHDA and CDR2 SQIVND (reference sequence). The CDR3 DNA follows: TGTGCCAGTAGTCCTTCCTCGTGGGCAGAATATCAGCCCCAGCATTTT. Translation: CASSPSSWAEYQPQHF. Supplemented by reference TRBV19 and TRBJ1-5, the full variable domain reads DGGITQSPKYLFRKEGQNVTLSCEQNLNHDAMYWYRQDPGQGLRLIYYSQIVNDFQKGDIAEGYSVSREKKESFPLTVTSAQKNPTAFYLCASSPSSWAEYQPQHFGDGTRLSIL.

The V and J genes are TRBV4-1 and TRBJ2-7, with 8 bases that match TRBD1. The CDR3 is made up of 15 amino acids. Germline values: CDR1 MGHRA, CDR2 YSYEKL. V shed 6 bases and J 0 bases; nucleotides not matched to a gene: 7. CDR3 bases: TGCGCCAGCAGTCAGACAGGGGTAAGCTCCTACGAGCAGTACTTC. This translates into CASSQTGVSSYEQYF.

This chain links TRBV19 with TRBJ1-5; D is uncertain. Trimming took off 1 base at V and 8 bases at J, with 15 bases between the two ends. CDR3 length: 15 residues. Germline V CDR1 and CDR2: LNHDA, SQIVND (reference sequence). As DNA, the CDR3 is TGTGCCAGTAGTATAGCCCAGGCGGGATCAGAGCCCCAGCATTTT. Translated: CASSIAQAGSEPQHF.

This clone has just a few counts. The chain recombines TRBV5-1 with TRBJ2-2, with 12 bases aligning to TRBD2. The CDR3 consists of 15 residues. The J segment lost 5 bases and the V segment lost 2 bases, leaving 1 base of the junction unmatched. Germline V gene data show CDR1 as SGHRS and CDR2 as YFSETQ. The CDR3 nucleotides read TGCGCCAGCAGCTTAGGACTAGCGGGGACCGGGGAGCTGTTTTTT. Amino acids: CASSLGLAGTGELFF.

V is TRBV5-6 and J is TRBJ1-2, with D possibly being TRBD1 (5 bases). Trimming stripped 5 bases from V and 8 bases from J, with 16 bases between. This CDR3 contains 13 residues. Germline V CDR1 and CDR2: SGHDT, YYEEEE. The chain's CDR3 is CASSAGQGGGYTF. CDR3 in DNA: TGTGCCAGCAGTGCCGGGCAGGGAGGGGGCTACACCTTC. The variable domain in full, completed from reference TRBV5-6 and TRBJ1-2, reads DAGVTQSPTHLIKTRGQQVTLRCSPKSGHDTVSWYQQALGQGPQFIFQYYEEEERQRGNFPDRFSGHQFPNYSSELNVNALLLGDSALYLCASSAGQGGGYTFGSGTRLTVV.

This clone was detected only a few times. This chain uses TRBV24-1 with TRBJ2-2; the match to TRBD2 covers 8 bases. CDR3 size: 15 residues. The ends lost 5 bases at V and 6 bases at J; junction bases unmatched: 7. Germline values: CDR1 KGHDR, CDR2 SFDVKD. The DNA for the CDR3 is TGTGCCACCAGTGTAGGGAGCGGGGGTGCCGGGGAGCTGTTTTTT. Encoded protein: CATSVGSGGAGELFF.